The 8 T cell receptor beta chains below all came from one sample that was sequenced in a study of T cell responses to AZD1222 COVID-19 vaccine (TCRdb year 2021). Library preparation used the immunoSEQ multiplex PCR assay. Entries here come from immuneACCESS through TCRdb and include only in-frame sequences with V and J called. Some clones fail to appear in such tables; in the studies checked, an unresolved V gene covers under half of the shortfall, and the cause of the remainder is unknown. The sample table shows approximately 150,000 clones, and over 90% are seen once. The ten largest clonotypes hold 5% to 7% of the sample. The sample's time point label is to be understood as: baseline before first vaccination. The sample here was peripheral blood, taken on day 0 of AZD1222 vaccination. All receptors derive from an adult in good health.

The genes are TRBV12-3 or TRBV12-4 and TRBJ1-2; no reliable D call. The CDR3 sequence is 13 residues long. V dropped 5 bases and J dropped 8 bases, with 15 bases sitting between them. The CDR3 region is CASSEIEGEGYTF. The DNA for the CDR3 is TGTGCCAGCAGTGAAATTGAGGGAGAGGGCTACACCTTC.

V is TRBV4-1 and J is TRBJ1-2, with D uncertain. The V and J ends lost 0 bases and 4 bases respectively, with 6 bases between them. Germline values: CDR1 MGHRA, CDR2 YSYEKL. This CDR3 is built from 13 residues. In DNA form, the CDR3 reads TGCGCCAGCAGCCAAGAGGTGGTCTATGGCTACACCTTC. It encodes CASSQEVVYGYTF.

J is TRBJ2-3 and V is TRBV5-1, with TRBD2 matching 8 bases. CDR1 and CDR2 (germline): SGHRS, YFSETQ. Trimming removed 1 base from V and 2 bases from J; junction bases left unmatched: 6. The CDR3 has 16 residues. DNA for the CDR3: TGCGCCAGCAGCTTGTTGCCAGCGGGAGACACAGATACGCAGTATTTT. Its protein product is CASSLLPAGDTDTQYF.

The rearrangement joins TRBV11-1 to TRBJ1-2, with 9 nucleotides matching TRBD1. CDR3 length: 13 residues. V lost 3 bases to trimming and J lost 10 bases; unmatched junction nucleotides: 6. Germline-derived CDR1 and CDR2 are SGHAT and FQDESV (reference sequence). CDR3 protein: CASSFGTGSYYTF. CDR3 sequence (DNA): TGTGCCAGCAGCTTCGGGACAGGGTCTTACTACACCTTC.

J is TRBJ2-3 and V is TRBV5-6; 7 bases match TRBD2. In germline, CDR1 is SGHDT, CDR2 YYEEEE. V trimming: 6 bases; J trimming: 5 bases; junction bases outside the gene matches: 12. This CDR3 comprises 15 residues. The CDR3 sequence is CASTGSGTVGDTQYF. For the CDR3, the DNA is TGTGCCAGCACAGGAAGCGGGACCGTCGGAGATACGCAGTATTTT.

The chain's CDR3 is CASSLGQTNINYGYTF. CDR3 bases: TGTGCCAGCAGCTTGGGGCAGACAAATATTAACTATGGCTACACCTTC. The chain links TRBV5-4 to TRBJ1-2; no clear D gene. V lost 0 bases and J lost 1, with 13 bases in between. The germline V gene encodes CDR1 SGHNT and CDR2 YYREEE (reference sequence). The CDR3 extends over 16 amino acids.

The rearrangement links TRBV12-2 to TRBJ1-3. TRBV12-2 corresponds to a pseudogene. The CDR3 totals 17 residues. Here the CDR3 DNA reads TGTGCAAGTCGCTTTACTGACGGCACGGCGTGGGGAAACACCATATATTTT. It translates to CASRFTDGTAWGNTIYF.

V and J are TRBV28 and TRBJ2-7, with D tentatively TRBD1 or TRBD2 (6 bases each). CDR3 length equals 14 residues. The germline V and J ends were trimmed by 7 bases and 2 bases, with 15 bases remaining between them. CDR1 is MDHEN, CDR2 SYDVKM, per germline. This chain's CDR3 is CASTWGRGAYEQYF. The DNA for the CDR3 is TGTGCCAGCACCTGGGGGCGGGGTGCCTACGAGCAGTACTTC.